Each of the 21 T cell receptor beta chains below was sequenced from the same sample in a study of T cell clonotyping in hematopoietic cell transplantation. This table comes from immunoSEQ multiplex PCR, and its TCRdb copy is limited to in-frame clones, with some not included. The repertoire holds 17,000 or so clones, with roughly 90% as singletons. Sequenced sample: peripheral blood mononuclear cells. The receptors originated from a man aged 50 or older in good health. Some clones in this sample may be carry-over from other donors' samples.

This clone came up a few times. The gene calls are TRBV23-1 and TRBJ2-7, with D uncertain. TRBV23-1 is reported as an ORF; its role is uncertain. The CDR3 is 14 amino acids. Trimming pared 7 bases from V and 2 bases from J, leaving 15 bases between. The CDR3 spells CASIPDLATYEQYF. The CDR3 region has the DNA TGCGCCAGCATTCCGGACCTCGCCACCTACGAGCAGTACTTC.

This rearrangement joins TRBV30 to TRBJ2-3, with TRBD1 as a possible D gene (5 bases). The germline V gene encodes CDR1 GTSNPN and CDR2 SVGIG (reference sequence). The CDR3 totals 15 residues. V lost 0 bases and J lost 7, with 17 bases in between. CDR3 residues: CAWSVGRGVAHTQYF. The CDR3 bases are TGTGCCTGGAGTGTGGGGCGAGGCGTTGCACATACGCAGTATTTT.

The chain combines TRBV28 with TRBJ1-5, with TRBD1 identical over 12 bases. In germline, CDR1 is MDHEN, CDR2 SYDVKM. The CDR3 loop spans 14 amino acids. J was trimmed by 7 bases and V by 11 bases; bases with no gene match: 9. In DNA, the CDR3 is TGTGCCGCCTCCGGGACAGGGGGCGAACAGCCCCAGCATTTT. Residues: CAASGTGGEQPQHF.

The rearrangement joins TRBV5-4 to TRBJ2-2, with D possibly matching TRBD2 (7 bases). The CDR3 totals 16 residues. Trimming removed 0 bases at V and 5 bases at J, with 14 bases between. Per the germline V gene, CDR1 is SGHNT and CDR2 is YYREEE (reference sequence). CDR3 sequence reads: CASSLAYGGRTGELFF. The CDR3, as DNA: TGTGCCAGCAGCTTGGCCTACGGGGGGCGGACCGGGGAGCTGTTTTTT. The complete variable domain, with remaining parts taken from reference TRBV5-4 and TRBJ2-2, reads ETGVTQSPTHLIKTRGQQVTLRCSSQSGHNTVSWYQQALGQGPQFIFQYYREEENGRGNFPPRFSGLQFPNYSSELNVNALELDDSALYLCASSLAYGGRTGELFFGEGSRLTVL.

The rearrangement links TRBV9 to TRBJ1-2; D not resolved. The CDR3 contains 11 residues. Germline CDR1 reads SGDLS; CDR2 reads YYNGEE. The ends were cut back, 0 bases at V and 9 bases at J, with 6 bases in the middle. CDR3 region: CASSVDGSYTF. The CDR3 DNA reads as TGTGCCAGCAGCGTAGACGGGAGCTACACCTTC.

The rearrangement uses TRBV9 and TRBJ1-2; TRBD1 aligns across 7 bases. Germline CDR1 and CDR2: SGDLS and YYNGEE. After removal of 5 bases from V and 0 bases from J, the junction contained 7 bases not matched to a gene. The CDR3 covers 15 residues. The CDR3 loop reads CASSGIGTANYGYTF. As DNA, the CDR3 is TGTGCCAGCAGTGGGATAGGGACAGCTAACTATGGCTACACCTTC.

This clone was found once. J is TRBJ1-5 and V is TRBV2; D gene uncertain. Germline V gives CDR1 SNHLY, CDR2 FYNNEI. The CDR3 extends over 14 amino acids. With 4 bases removed from V and 2 bases from J, the gap between germline ends came to 9 bases. CDR3 in amino acids: CASSVGGRNQPQHF. CDR3 nucleotides: TGTGCCAGCAGTGTGGGCGGGCGCAATCAGCCCCAGCATTTT.

This chain links TRBV11-2 with TRBJ2-5; TRBD1 matches at 10 bases. In germline, CDR1 is SGHAT, CDR2 FQNNGV. This CDR3 is 16 amino acids long. V shed 5 bases and J 10 bases; nucleotides not matched to a gene: 16. CDR3 protein: CASSPQWGGTGVNQYF. The CDR3 bases are TGTGCCAGCAGCCCCCAGTGGGGGGGGACAGGGGTGAACCAGTACTTC. The whole variable domain, remainder taken from reference TRBV11-2 and TRBJ2-5, is EAGVAQSPRYKIIEKRQSVAFWCNPISGHATLYWYQQILGQGPKLLIQFQNNGVVDDSQLPKDRFSAERLKGVDSTLKIQPAKLEDSAVYLCASSPQWGGTGVNQYFGPGTRLLVL.

This clone appeared a single time. This chain joins TRBV4-1 and TRBJ2-3; D unresolved. In germline, CDR1 is MGHRA, CDR2 YSYEKL. V lost 5 bases and J 6 bases, leaving 21 bases between the germline ends. The CDR3 length is 16 residues. The CDR3 loop reads CASSTRSEASSDTQYF. For the CDR3, the DNA is TGCGCCAGCAGCACCCGGTCAGAGGCTTCCTCGGATACGCAGTATTTT.

The chain has TRBV10-3 and TRBJ1-2, with 8 bases lining up with TRBD1. The germline V gene has CDR1 ENHRY and CDR2 SYGVKD. The CDR3 consists of 18 residues. V gave up 6 bases and J gave up 1 base; unmatched junction bases: 16. The CDR3 reads CAISDPTPGTGHNYGYTF. The CDR3 DNA follows: TGTGCCATCAGCGACCCTACCCCCGGGACAGGTCATAACTATGGCTACACCTTC.

The chain combines TRBV30 with TRBJ1-5; TRBD1 might be the D (5 bases). The CDR3 runs 14 residues. The V gene lost 8 bases and the J gene lost 3 bases, with 17 bases spanning the gap. Germline V gene data show CDR1 as GTSNPN and CDR2 as SVGIG (reference sequence). CDR3 loop: CASREPAPNQPQHF. The CDR3 nucleotides read TGTGCCAGCAGGGAACCAGCACCCAATCAGCCCCAGCATTTT. Supplemented by reference TRBV30 and TRBJ1-5, the full variable domain reads SQTIHQWPATLVQPVGSPLSLECTVEGTSNPNLYWYRQAAGRGLQLLFYSVGIGQISSEVPQNLSASRPQDRQFILSSKKLLLSDSGFYLCASREPAPNQPQHFGDGTRLSIL.

The genes are TRBV4-2 and TRBJ1-5; D ambiguous. The germline CDR1 and CDR2 sequences are LGHNA and YNFKEQ. V was shortened by 1 base and J by 1 base, with 11 bases between the two germline ends. The CDR3 loop spans 16 amino acids. CDR3: CASSQVWQASNQPQHF. Here the CDR3 DNA reads TGTGCCAGCAGCCAAGTTTGGCAGGCAAGCAATCAGCCCCAGCATTTT.

The chain joins TRBV10-3 to TRBJ1-5; D is unclear. Deletions cut 4 bases from V and 4 bases from J, with 8 bases between. Germline CDR1 reads ENHRY; CDR2 reads SYGVKD. This CDR3 spans 13 amino acids. This chain's CDR3 is CAISGRGNQPQHF. The CDR3 DNA is TGTGCCATCAGTGGTCGTGGGAATCAGCCCCAGCATTTT.

This clone was seen once. This chain uses TRBV28 with TRBJ1-2; D not resolved. In germline, CDR1 is MDHEN, CDR2 SYDVKM. The V and J ends lost 10 bases and 0 bases respectively, with 15 bases between them. The CDR3 spans 14 residues. Here the CDR3 reads CAIREDQANYGYTF. CDR3 nucleotide sequence: TGTGCCATTCGGGAAGATCAAGCTAACTATGGCTACACCTTC.

CDR3: CASSYIGEGETQYF. CDR3 DNA: TGTGCCAGCAGTTATATCGGGGAGGGGGAGACCCAGTACTTC. The rearrangement joins TRBV25-1 to TRBJ2-5; 7 bases align to TRBD2. J was trimmed by 5 bases and V by 5 bases; bases with no gene match: 8. CDR1 is MGHDK, CDR2 SYGVNS, per germline. The CDR3 consists of 14 residues.

The chain uses TRBV6-5 and TRBJ1-4, with TRBD1 as a possible D gene (6 bases). Germline CDR1 MNHEY, CDR2 SVGAGI. Between the trimmed V and J ends, which lost 4 bases and 6 bases, there was a span of 9 bases. The CDR3 runs 13 residues. The CDR3 region is CASSSGGYEKLFF. CDR3 DNA sequence: TGTGCCAGCAGTTCGGGGGGCTATGAAAAACTGTTTTTT.

This clone has a single count. The V call is TRBV11-2, the J call TRBJ2-5, with D possibly called TRBD1 or TRBD2 (5 bases each). The CDR3 spans 13 residues. V lost 5 bases, J lost 3 bases, and 10 bases lay in between. Germline values: CDR1 SGHAT, CDR2 FQNNGV. The CDR3 DNA sequence: TGTGCCAGCAGCAGGGACCGCGAAGAGACCCAGTACTTC. Its translation: CASSRDREETQYF.

V usage is TRBV6-6 and J usage is TRBJ1-4; 9 nucleotides match TRBD1. CDR3 length equals 15 residues. Unmatched junction bases numbered 4, after V lost 5 bases and J lost 3 bases. The germline CDR1 and CDR2 sequences are MNHNY and SVGAGI (reference sequence). For the CDR3, the DNA is TGTGCCAGCAGTGAGCGACAGGGGGCTAATGAAAAACTGTTTTTT. This gives the protein CASSERQGANEKLFF.

The chain employs TRBV30 and TRBJ1-1; 9 bases agree with TRBD1. The CDR3 runs to 14 residues. Unmatched junction bases numbered 6, after V lost 6 bases and J lost 1 base. The germline gives CDR1 GTSNPN, CDR2 SVGIG (reference sequence). CDR3 DNA: TGTGCCTGCCAGACAGGGGGTGGGAACACTGAAGCTTTCTTT. Amino acids: CACQTGGGNTEAFF.

Remarks on this clone: The limits of the CDR3 on the DNA are not certain, so only TCRdb's listed CDR3 is given. The CDR3 is CASSLDWGQGITFF. This chain connects TRBV11-3 to TRBJ1-1; TRBD1 reflects the table's D call only, with no check against the DNA. CDR1 and CDR2 from the germline V gene are SGHNT and YENEEA. The CDR3 contains 14 residues when both ends are counted.

A word on this clone: At one boundary the junction diverges from the germline segment, which might be a read error. The chain carries TRBV7-7 and TRBJ1-2; 7 bases map to TRBD1. The germline V gene has CDR1 SSHAT and CDR2 FNYEAQ (reference sequence). The CDR3 is 14 amino acids. CDR3 loop: CASSMRTGVYGYTF. The CDR3 DNA sequence: TGTGCTAGCAGCATGCGGACAGGAGTCTATGGCTACACCTTC. Combining the CDR3 with reference TRBV7-7 and TRBJ1-2 gives the whole variable domain GAGVSQSPRYKVTKRGQDVTLRCDPISSHATLYWYQQALGQGPEFLTYFNYEAQPDKSGLPSDRFSAERPEGSISTLTIQRTEQRDSAMYRCASSMRTGVYGYTFGSGTRLTVV.